Presented here are 18 T cell receptor beta chains from one specimen sequenced in a study of blood T cell repertoires in COVID-19. The assay was immunoSEQ multiplex PCR, and TCRdb's table has in-frame clones only and misses some. This table has approximately 400,000 clones, around 88% appearing once. What was sequenced was peripheral blood. The receptors come from a woman in her forties or fifties with COVID-19, enrolled during active disease.

J is TRBJ1-2 and V is TRBV5-4; TRBD1 matches 7 bases. Unmatched junction bases numbered 13, after V lost 3 bases and J lost 8 bases. The V gene's germline CDR1 is SGHNT and CDR2 YYREEE (reference sequence). The CDR3 loop spans 15 amino acids. The CDR3 here is CASSSRTGLRAGYTF. CDR3 coding DNA: TGTGCCAGCAGCTCCCGGACAGGTCTGAGGGCAGGCTACACCTTC.

The chain uses TRBV28 and TRBJ1-2, with a weak D call TRBD1 (6 bases). Trimming shortened V by 1 base and J by 2 bases, and 14 bases separated the two germline ends. CDR1 is MDHEN and CDR2 is SYDVKM in the germline V gene. The CDR3 is 16 residues long. The CDR3 here is CASSLYQAQGNYGYTF. DNA for the CDR3: TGTGCCAGCAGTTTATATCAGGCCCAGGGGAACTATGGCTACACCTTC.

The chain joins TRBV28 to TRBJ1-5, with D uncertain. CDR3 length: 14 residues. From germline, CDR1 is MDHEN and CDR2 SYDVKM. V shed 3 bases and J shed 7 bases, with 13 bases lying between them. The CDR3 coding sequence is TGTGCCAGCAGTTTCCGTGGGAGAGGACAGCCCCAGCATTTT. Translated, it gives CASSFRGRGQPQHF.

This clone was counted a few times. The chain employs TRBV4-1 and TRBJ2-7, with 9 bases aligning to TRBD2. The germline gives CDR1 MGHRA, CDR2 YSYEKL. After removal of 10 bases from V and 4 bases from J, the junction contained 14 bases not matched to a gene. The CDR3 spans 15 residues. CDR3 nucleotides: TGCGCCACCCAGGGGGGTAGCGGGGGAAATTACGAGCAGTACTTC. Amino acid sequence: CATQGGSGGNYEQYF.

V gene TRBV7-9 combines with J gene TRBJ1-2; a weak D match, TRBD1 (6 bases). Germline CDR1 SEHNR, CDR2 FQNEAQ (reference sequence). V was shortened by 1 base and J by 8 bases, with 17 bases between the two germline ends. There are 15 residues in the CDR3. The CDR3 DNA reads TGTGCCAGCAGCTTAGGGACAGCCCTACGGGGAGGCTACACCTTC. As protein: CASSLGTALRGGYTF.

Here the CDR3 reads CASSPKLAGTLYNEQFF. The CDR3, as DNA: TGTGCCAGCTCACCGAAACTAGCGGGCACGCTCTACAATGAGCAGTTCTTC. The V and J genes are TRBV18 and TRBJ2-1, with 9 nucleotides matching TRBD2. CDR3 length: 17 amino acids. Germline V gene lookup returns CDR1 KGHSH and CDR2 LQKENI. V was pared by 3 bases and J by 3 bases, with 9 bases of the junction left unmatched. Full variable domain (remainder filled in from reference TRBV18 and TRBJ2-1): NAGVMQNPRHLVRRRGQEARLRCSPMKGHSHVYWYRQLPEEGLKFMVYLQKENIIDESGMPKERFSAEFPKEGPSILRIQQVVRGDSAAYFCASSPKLAGTLYNEQFFGPGTRLTVL.

This chain links TRBV7-9 with TRBJ1-6, with 7 bases matching TRBD1. Germline values: CDR1 SEHNR, CDR2 FQNEAQ (reference sequence). Germline trimming cut 1 base from V and 7 bases from J; bases unmatched to any gene: 4. The CDR3 consists of 15 residues. The CDR3 DNA reads as TGTGCCAGCAGCTTAGAAGGGACAGCGAATTCACCCCTCCACTTT. Protein product: CASSLEGTANSPLHF.

The chain links TRBV2 to TRBJ1-5; TRBD1 is a possible D gene (6 bases). The CDR3 is made up of 14 amino acids. The germline V and J ends were trimmed by 4 bases and 5 bases, with 12 bases remaining between them. Germline V CDR1 and CDR2: SNHLY, FYNNEI. The CDR3 protein is CASSVTGWDQPQHF. The CDR3 bases are TGTGCCAGCAGTGTCACAGGGTGGGATCAGCCCCAGCATTTT.

The rearrangement links TRBV10-3 to TRBJ1-4; D unclear. This CDR3 is 15 amino acids long. The V end was cut by 0 bases, the J end by 7 bases, with 12 bases between. Germline loops: CDR1 ENHRY, CDR2 SYGVKD. The CDR3 DNA reads as TGTGCCATCAGTGAGTCGAAGGCCTCGGGTGAAAAACTGTTTTTT. It is translated as CAISESKASGEKLFF.

The rearrangement uses TRBV24-1 and TRBJ1-2; D is ambiguous. V was pared by 7 bases and J by 9 bases, with 14 bases between. Germline V CDR1 and CDR2: KGHDR, SFDVKD. CDR3 length equals 12 residues. This CDR3 is CATRGKSPSYTF. As DNA, the CDR3 is TGTGCCACCAGGGGCAAGAGTCCAAGCTACACCTTC.

The rearrangement uses TRBV5-1 and TRBJ2-1; TRBD2 matches 7 bases. The CDR3 has 17 residues. CDR1 and CDR2 (germline): SGHRS, YFSETQ. V shed 2 bases and J 0 bases; nucleotides not matched to a gene: 8. As DNA, the CDR3 is TGCGCCAGCAGCTTCTTAAACGGGGGGAGCTCCTACAATGAGCAGTTCTTC. Translated, it gives CASSFLNGGSSYNEQFF.

The chain uses TRBV7-9 and TRBJ1-4; 7 bases align to TRBD1. The CDR3 totals 17 residues. V shed 4 bases and J 5 bases; nucleotides not matched to a gene: 13. CDR1 SEHNR and CDR2 FQNEAQ come from the germline V gene (reference sequence). CDR3: CASSWGATGTPNEKLFF. CDR3 coding DNA: TGTGCCAGCAGCTGGGGGGCGACAGGGACTCCGAATGAAAAACTGTTTTTT.

J is TRBJ1-2 and V is TRBV19, with D possibly matching TRBD1 (5 bases). The CDR3 has 16 amino acids. With 6 bases removed from V and 7 bases from J, the gap between germline ends came to 24 bases. CDR1 is LNHDA and CDR2 is SQIVND in the germline V gene (reference sequence). CDR3 nucleotide sequence: TGTGCCAGTAGAAGATTTGAGACAGTAGCCTCGGTTGGCTACACCTTC. It specifies CASRRFETVASVGYTF.

The V call is TRBV3-1 (or the pseudogene TRBV3-2), the J call TRBJ2-5, with D possibly matching TRBD1 (5 bases). Looked up from germline, CDR1 is LGHDT and CDR2 is YNNKEL (reference sequence). Trimming took off 1 base at V and 5 bases at J, with 11 bases between the two ends. The CDR3 has 14 residues. The CDR3 spells CASSQAGAWETQYF. In DNA form, the CDR3 reads TGTGCCAGCAGCCAAGCTGGGGCCTGGGAGACCCAGTACTTC.

The genes are TRBV5-6 and TRBJ2-3, with D perhaps matching TRBD2 (5 bases). Trimming cost V 0 bases and J 0 bases, with 8 bases left between them. The CDR3 spans 15 residues. CDR1 SGHDT and CDR2 YYEEEE come from the germline V gene. Here the CDR3 DNA reads TGTGCCAGCAGCTTGGGAGCGGTTAGCACAGATACGCAGTATTTT. Translating it yields CASSLGAVSTDTQYF. The entire variable domain, with the rest obtained from reference TRBV5-6 and TRBJ2-3, is as follows: DAGVTQSPTHLIKTRGQQVTLRCSPKSGHDTVSWYQQALGQGPQFIFQYYEEEERQRGNFPDRFSGHQFPNYSSELNVNALLLGDSALYLCASSLGAVSTDTQYFGPGTRLTVL.

The chain is built from TRBV12-3 or TRBV12-4 and TRBJ1-5; D remains ambiguous. There are 13 residues in the CDR3. With 2 bases removed from V and 6 bases from J, the gap between germline ends came to 8 bases. Here the CDR3 DNA reads TGTGCCAGCAGTTTATCTGAGGGTCAGCCCCAGCATTTT. It encodes CASSLSEGQPQHF.

This clone was observed a single time. The J gene is TRBJ2-3, the V gene TRBV7-9, with a possible D match to TRBD2 (5 bases). Trimming left V 3 bases short and J 2 bases short, with 12 bases between. CDR1 and CDR2 (germline): SEHNR, FQNEAQ (reference sequence). The CDR3 loop spans 15 amino acids. The CDR3 region has the DNA TGTGCCAGCAGCTTCTCGGACGGGATCACAGATACGCAGTATTTT. This codes for CASSFSDGITDTQYF.

The V and J genes are TRBV6-1 and TRBJ1-1; 8 bases match TRBD1. V trimming: 3 bases; J trimming: 5 bases; junction bases outside the gene matches: 5. The CDR3 totals 14 residues. The germline CDR1 and CDR2 sequences are MNHNS and SASEGT. This CDR3 reads CASSDRGLGTEAFF. The CDR3, as DNA: TGTGCCAGCAGTGACAGGGGGCTGGGGACTGAAGCTTTCTTT.